The 18 T cell receptor beta chains below all came from one sample that was sequenced in a study of beta chain features in type 1 diabetes. Study findings and constraints: Researchers report that Type 1 diabetes patients had moderately but significantly shorter TCRB CDR3s across all four CD4+ subsets.

No antigen is known for these receptors. Expressed TCRB transcripts were sequenced because the isolated RNA had all been reverse transcribed beforehand. Assay used: immunoSEQ multiplex PCR; TCRdb lists only in-frame clones, some missing. The table includes 330,000 or so clones, 10% to 15% detected once. The material sequenced was naive CD4+ T cells from blood. Receptors originate from a woman aged 18-29 years with type 1 diabetes.

The J gene is TRBJ2-5, the V gene TRBV6-1; a possible D gene is TRBD1 (5 bases). The CDR3 is 13 residues long. V lost 8 bases and J 4 bases, leaving 14 bases between the germline ends. The germline V gene has CDR1 MNHNS and CDR2 SASEGT. The CDR3 spells CASRLEGAETQYF. The CDR3, as DNA: TGTGCCAGCCGGCTGGAAGGGGCAGAGACCCAGTACTTC.

This clone appeared a few times. This chain uses TRBV5-4 with TRBJ1-1; TRBD1 might be the D (6 bases). Germline CDR1 reads SGHNT; CDR2 reads YYREEE (reference sequence). The CDR3 runs to 15 residues. Trimming pared 5 bases from V and 1 base from J, leaving 15 bases between. Here the CDR3 DNA reads TGTGCCAGCAGTCTCCCGGGGGGCAAGAACACTGAAGCTTTCTTT. Protein product: CASSLPGGKNTEAFF.

The rearrangement uses TRBV4-1 and TRBJ1-2, with D unresolved. Germline CDR1 and CDR2: MGHRA and YSYEKL. Trimming took 1 base from V and 9 from J, leaving 9 bases between them. The CDR3 loop spans 12 amino acids. CDR3 DNA: TGCGCCAGCAGCCAAGTGACGGGGAGCTACACCTTC. It is translated as CASSQVTGSYTF.

CDR3 in DNA: TGCGCCAGCAGCCCGCCCCTAGCGGGAAACACCGGGGAGCTGTTTTTT. Its protein product is CASSPPLAGNTGELFF. The gene calls are TRBV5-1 and TRBJ2-2; 9 nucleotides agree with TRBD2. The germline V gene encodes CDR1 SGHRS and CDR2 YFSETQ. The CDR3 covers 16 residues. V trimming: 4 bases; J trimming: 2 bases; junction bases outside the gene matches: 6.

This clone was seen more than once but under ten times. This chain connects TRBV7-3 to TRBJ2-6; D is unresolved. CDR1 and CDR2 (germline): SGHTA, FQGTGA. CDR3 size: 14 residues. Deletions cut 5 bases from V and 4 bases from J, with 9 bases between. This chain's CDR3 is CASSQQWGANVLTF. CDR3 nucleotide sequence: TGTGCCAGCAGCCAACAGTGGGGGGCCAACGTCCTGACTTTC. Supplemented by reference TRBV7-3 and TRBJ2-6, the full variable domain reads GAGVSQTPSNKVTEKGKYVELRCDPISGHTALYWYRQSLGQGPEFLIYFQGTGAADDSGLPNDRFFAVRPEGSVSTLKIQRTERGDSAVYLCASSQQWGANVLTFGAGSRLTVL.

This clone was seen a handful of times. This chain joins TRBV7-3 and TRBJ2-1; TRBD2 might be the D (5 bases). Trimming left V 6 bases short and J 5 bases short, with 11 bases between. The CDR3 sequence is 13 residues long. Germline V gives CDR1 SGHTA, CDR2 FQGTGA. The CDR3 nucleotides read TGTGCCAGCAGTCAAGGACTTGACAATGAGCAGTTCTTC. This gives the protein CASSQGLDNEQFF.

The V gene is TRBV9, the J gene TRBJ2-3, with TRBD2 matching 10 bases. Germline loops: CDR1 SGDLS, CDR2 YYNGEE. Trimming cost V 0 bases and J 4 bases; bases outside gene matches: 5. The CDR3 length is 16 residues. This CDR3 is CASSVASGRSADTQYF. Written as DNA, the CDR3 is TGTGCCAGCAGCGTAGCTAGCGGGAGATCGGCAGATACGCAGTATTTT.

This clone was seen a handful of times. The chain carries TRBV6-6 and TRBJ2-1, with 9 bases aligning to TRBD1. CDR1 MNHNY and CDR2 SVGAGI come from the germline V gene (reference sequence). CDR3 length equals 14 residues. Trimming at V came to 7 bases and at J to 8 bases, leaving 9 bases not matched to a gene. For the CDR3, the DNA is TGTGCCAGCACACTTTACAGGGGGCTCGATGAGCAGTTCTTC. Encoded protein: CASTLYRGLDEQFF.

This chain links TRBV30 with TRBJ1-5; 8 bases match TRBD1. Germline CDR1 GTSNPN, CDR2 SVGIG (reference sequence). The V gene end was trimmed by 5 bases and the J gene end by 8 bases; junction bases not matched to a gene: 11. This CDR3 region has 14 residues. The CDR3: CAWSPGGNTKPQHF. DNA of the CDR3: TGTGCCTGGTCCCCAGGGGGCAACACAAAGCCCCAGCATTTT.

This clone was counted a few times. CDR3: CASSVGQRNTIYF. The CDR3 coding sequence is TGTGCCAGCAGCGTAGGCCAGAGAAACACCATATATTTT. V gene TRBV9 combines with J gene TRBJ1-3; D is unclear. There are 13 residues in the CDR3. CDR1 is SGDLS, CDR2 YYNGEE, per germline. The germline V and J ends were trimmed by 0 bases and 5 bases, with 6 bases remaining between them.

The chain recombines TRBV7-2 with TRBJ2-7; D is undetermined. The CDR3 has 16 residues. V shed 5 bases and J shed 2 bases, with 19 bases lying between them. Germline V CDR1 and CDR2: SGHTA, FQGNSA. The CDR3 here is CASSPISADLAYEQYF. CDR3 DNA: TGTGCCAGCAGCCCAATAAGCGCCGACCTTGCCTACGAGCAGTACTTC.

This clone was seen a handful of times. The chain uses TRBV15 and TRBJ1-4; D might be TRBD1 (5 bases). From germline, CDR1 is LNHNV and CDR2 YYDKDF (reference sequence). This CDR3 has 14 amino acids. V was shortened by 1 base and J by 8 bases, with 11 bases between the two germline ends. CDR3 nucleotides: TGTGCCACCAGCAGAGTCGCAGGGCAGGAAAAACTGTTTTTT. Translated: CATSRVAGQEKLFF.

The chain employs TRBV11-2 and TRBJ2-1, with 9 bases matching TRBD2. This CDR3 comprises 14 residues. V was pared by 6 bases and J by 15 bases, with 15 bases of the junction left unmatched. Looked up from germline, CDR1 is SGHAT and CDR2 is FQNNGV. The CDR3 reads CASSARLAEPPGFF. CDR3 bases: TGTGCCAGCAGTGCTCGACTAGCGGAACCCCCCGGGTTCTTC.

The J gene is TRBJ2-3, the V gene TRBV30; 13 bases are shared with TRBD2. The germline V gene encodes CDR1 GTSNPN and CDR2 SVGIG (reference sequence). J gave up 0 bases and V 2 bases, and 5 bases lay outside the gene matches. CDR3 length equals 17 residues. CDR3 DNA: TGTGCCTGGAGTTTGGGACTAGCGGGGACGAGCACAGATACGCAGTATTTT. It is translated as CAWSLGLAGTSTDTQYF.

This clone showed up just a few times. This CDR3 reads CASSLAGLPNTEAFF. In DNA, the CDR3 is TGTGCCAGCAGTCTCGCGGGACTCCCGAACACTGAAGCTTTCTTT. V gene TRBV7-9 combines with J gene TRBJ1-1, with D possibly matching TRBD1 (5 bases). CDR3 length: 15 amino acids. Germline assignment: CDR1 SEHNR and CDR2 FQNEAQ (reference sequence). V was trimmed by 6 bases and J by 1 base, leaving 15 bases between them.

This chain connects TRBV5-6 to TRBJ1-5; perhaps TRBD1 as D (5 bases). This CDR3 is built from 14 residues. Germline CDR1 and CDR2: SGHDT and YYEEEE. The V gene lost 4 bases and the J gene lost 4 bases, with 12 bases spanning the gap. The CDR3, as DNA: TGTGCCAGCAGCGAGGGACTGTTGAATCAGCCCCAGCATTTT. It specifies CASSEGLLNQPQHF.

This clone was picked up a small number of times. The chain has TRBV9 and TRBJ2-1; 9 nucleotides agree with TRBD1. J was trimmed by 6 bases and V by 4 bases; bases with no gene match: 8. This CDR3 has 15 residues. Germline assignment: CDR1 SGDLS and CDR2 YYNGEE. The chain's CDR3 is CASSTRQGESNEQFF. Here the CDR3 DNA reads TGTGCCAGCAGCACGAGACAGGGGGAGTCCAATGAGCAGTTCTTC.

The V and J genes are TRBV5-1 and TRBJ2-7; D not certain. This CDR3 has 14 amino acids. Germline CDR1 and CDR2: SGHRS and YFSETQ. The ends were cut back, 0 bases at V and 0 bases at J, with 7 bases in the middle. The CDR3 bases are TGCGCCAGCAGCTTGGTGGGCAGCTCCTACGAGCAGTACTTC. The encoded protein is CASSLVGSSYEQYF. The whole variable domain, filled in from reference TRBV5-1 and TRBJ2-7, reads KAGVTQTPRYLIKTRGQQVTLSCSPISGHRSVSWYQQTPGQGLQFLFEYFSETQRNKGNFPGRFSGRQFSNSRSEMNVSTLELGDSALYLCASSLVGSSYEQYFGPGTRLTVT.